Below, 10 T cell receptor beta chains from the same sample are listed, as sequenced in a study of tissue T cells after allogeneic stem cell transplantation. Here immunoSEQ multiplex PCR was the method, and the copy in TCRdb shows in-frame clones only, minus some. The table includes approximately 2,200 clones, 65% to 80% detected once. The sequencing used ileal tissue, collected at autopsy. Receptors originate from a male patient aged 40-70 years with steroid-refractory graft-versus-host disease after an allogeneic stem cell transplant. Certain T cells may be donor cells from the graft.

The V gene is TRBV18, the J gene TRBJ1-4; 7 bases line up with TRBD1. Germline-derived CDR1 and CDR2 are KGHSH and LQKENI. After removal of 3 bases from V and 3 bases from J, the junction contained 10 bases not matched to a gene. The CDR3 extends over 17 amino acids. The CDR3 loop is CASSPRDSMSSNEKLFF. CDR3 in DNA: TGTGCCAGCTCACCCCGGGACAGCATGAGCTCTAATGAAAAACTGTTTTTT.

V and J are TRBV7-2 and TRBJ2-3; the D is unclear. The germline CDR1 and CDR2 sequences are SGHTA and FQGNSA. This CDR3 has 10 residues. Trimming shortened V by 6 bases and J by 7 bases, and 5 bases separated the two germline ends. This chain's CDR3 is CASSGYTQYF. The DNA of the CDR3 is TGTGCCAGCAGTGGGTATACGCAGTATTTT.

This chain links TRBV19 with TRBJ1-4; D is ambiguous. The CDR3 is 13 amino acids. Trimming removed 4 bases at V and 4 bases at J, with 7 bases between. Germline lookup yields CDR1 LNHDA and CDR2 SQIVND (reference sequence). The CDR3 sequence: CASSKDLNEKLFF. Written as DNA, the CDR3 is TGTGCCAGTAGTAAGGACCTTAATGAAAAACTGTTTTTT.

The chain links TRBV14 to TRBJ1-4, with a tentative D call TRBD1 (5 bases). Germline values: CDR1 SGHDN, CDR2 FVKESK. V shed 0 bases and J shed 9 bases, with 20 bases lying between them. The CDR3 has 17 residues. In nucleotides, the CDR3 is TGTGCCAGCAGCCAAGACCTGGGGGACCTAAGGAATAAAAAACTGTTTTTT. It is translated as CASSQDLGDLRNKKLFF.

This clone was seen only a few times. The rearrangement links TRBV6-5 to TRBJ1-6; TRBD1 aligns across 9 bases. This CDR3 spans 14 amino acids. CDR1 and CDR2 from the germline V gene are MNHEY and SVGAGI. Trimming took 10 bases from V and 10 from J; bases not matched to a gene: 11. The CDR3 DNA reads TGTGCCACCCTACCGGGACAGGGTGGCTCACCCCTCCACTTT. This sequence encodes CATLPGQGGSPLHF.

The chain links TRBV4-3 to TRBJ2-1; 9 bases map to TRBD2. This CDR3 has 15 amino acids. CDR1 and CDR2 (germline): LGHNA, YSLEER. The ends lost 0 bases at V and 7 bases at J; junction bases unmatched: 4. CDR3 residues: CASSQERGGSNEQFF. The CDR3 nucleotides read TGCGCCAGCAGCCAAGAGCGGGGGGGCTCGAATGAGCAGTTCTTC.

Turning to this clone: Relative to the germline gene, one junction end is altered; a read error may explain this. V usage is TRBV7-3 and J usage is TRBJ2-1, with unresolved D. Germline CDR1 SGHTA, CDR2 FQGTGA. The CDR3 is made up of 16 amino acids. The CDR3 DNA is TGTGCCAGCAGCTTAGAGTTATCCAGCTCCTACAATGGGCAGTTCTTC. It encodes CASSLELSSSYNGQFF.

The chain carries TRBV7-2 and TRBJ1-5; D is unresolved. V lost 4 bases to trimming and J lost 3 bases, with 7 bases between them. The CDR3 is made up of 13 amino acids. Germline CDR1 reads SGHTA; CDR2 reads FQGNSA. CDR3 coding DNA: TGTGCCAGCAGCTCGACCTTCAATCAGCCCCAGCATTTT. This translates into CASSSTFNQPQHF.

This chain connects TRBV6-1 to TRBJ2-5; TRBD2 matches 8 bases. CDR3 size: 14 residues. Germline V CDR1 and CDR2: MNHNS, SASEGT. V shed 5 bases, J shed 4 bases, and the junction held 6 bases outside the gene matches. The CDR3 DNA reads as TGTGCCAGCAGTCAGTTAGCGGGGAGAGAGACCCAGTACTTC. Protein: CASSQLAGRETQYF.

In DNA, the CDR3 is TGTGCCACCAGTGATTCTGGGAACACTGAAGCTTTCTTT. Its protein product is CATSDSGNTEAFF. This chain joins TRBV24-1 and TRBJ1-1; D is unclear. Trimming pared 2 bases from V and 1 base from J, leaving 4 bases between. The germline V gene has CDR1 KGHDR and CDR2 SFDVKD. The CDR3 is 13 amino acids.